This TCR beta chain was recorded in a study of response to subunit inactivated influenza vaccine. Notes on the study in general: Every seasonal influenza vaccination brings in few new T cells, the authors suggested.

This clonotype has just a few counts. Its antigen is as yet unknown. This CDR3 has 13 residues. Trimming took off 6 bases at V and 0 bases at J, with 8 bases between the two ends. TCRdb passed the RT-PCR reads through MiXCR, listing each CDR3 protein once. The sample has about 500,000 distinct CDR3 sequences; less than 7.5% are singletons. Material: PBMCs from blood, obtained around 2 years after vaccination. V and J are TRBV23-1 and TRBJ2-5; D is undetermined. TRBV23-1 is treated as an ORF (open reading frame) with a function not yet certain. This TCR derives from a man between 50 and 75 years old who received an inactivated influenza vaccine. The CDR3 spells CASRRSDQETQYF. CDR3 bases: TGCGCCAGCAGGCGGAGCGACCAAGAGACCCAGTACTTC.